One sample yielded the 12 T cell receptor beta chains listed below, sequenced in a study of cytomegalovirus exposure and HLA in healthy donors. PCR amplification relied on 60 Vbeta primers (plus 13 Jbeta primers). Data came from immunoSEQ multiplex PCR; TCRdb stores just in-frame clones and leaves some out. The sample consists of some 190,000 clones, about nine tenths of them appearing once. The sequencing sample was made of PBMCs. These receptors came from a young man in good health and CMV-seronegative.

This clone was counted once. The V gene is TRBV7-9, the J gene TRBJ2-7; D may be TRBD2 (5 bases). Trimming pared 1 base from V and 9 bases from J, leaving 16 bases between. The CDR3 contains 14 residues. Germline CDR1 reads SEHNR; CDR2 reads FQNEAQ (reference sequence). The CDR3 DNA reads as TGTGCCAGCAGCTTAGTATCCCCTAACAGCGGGCAGTACTTC. This translates into CASSLVSPNSGQYF.

The chain combines TRBV4-3 with TRBJ1-1, with unresolved D. Germline V gives CDR1 LGHNA, CDR2 YSLEER. V was pared by 0 bases and J by 1 base, with 12 bases between. CDR3 length: 16 amino acids. The CDR3 sequence is CASSQDYREPNTEAFF. In DNA, the CDR3 is TGCGCCAGCAGCCAAGATTACCGGGAGCCGAACACTGAAGCTTTCTTT.

This CDR3 is CASSFLSGHSNTEAFF. The CDR3 DNA sequence: TGTGCCAGCAGTTTCCTCTCGGGACACTCAAACACTGAAGCTTTCTTT. The chain has TRBV27 and TRBJ1-1; possibly TRBD1 for D (6 bases). Germline lookup yields CDR1 MNHEY and CDR2 SMNVEV (reference sequence). Between the trimmed V and J ends, which lost 3 bases and 2 bases, there was a span of 16 bases. The CDR3 has 16 residues.

This chain uses TRBV28 with TRBJ1-1; possibly TRBD1 for D (6 bases). Germline CDR1 MDHEN, CDR2 SYDVKM. The V gene lost 5 bases and the J gene lost 3 bases, with 16 bases spanning the gap. CDR3 length: 15 residues. The CDR3: CASSGPGAGDTEAFF. The CDR3 DNA sequence: TGTGCCAGCAGTGGTCCAGGGGCGGGGGACACTGAAGCTTTCTTT.

CDR3 sequence: CASSLLGREDYGYTF. The CDR3 DNA sequence: TGTGCCAGCAGCTTATTAGGCAGGGAGGACTATGGCTACACCTTC. The J gene is TRBJ1-2, the V gene TRBV7-8, with D perhaps TRBD1 (5 bases). The germline V gene has CDR1 SGHVS and CDR2 FQNEAQ. The V end was cut by 2 bases, the J end by 3 bases, with 13 bases between. The CDR3 runs to 15 residues.

The CDR3 nucleotides read TGTGCCAGCAGTTTCGCGCAGGAAGAGACCCAGTACTTC. Its translation is CASSFAQEETQYF. The chain is built from TRBV27 and TRBJ2-5; D not resolved. V dropped 3 bases and J dropped 3 bases, with 8 bases sitting between them. CDR3 length: 13 residues. Looked up from germline, CDR1 is MNHEY and CDR2 is SMNVEV (reference sequence).

The rearrangement uses TRBV19 and TRBJ1-1; no clear D gene. In germline, CDR1 is LNHDA, CDR2 SQIVND (reference sequence). The CDR3 is made up of 15 amino acids. The V end lost 5 bases, the J end lost 5 bases, and 18 bases lay between the germline ends. The CDR3 region is CASSSRTGLGTEAFF. In DNA, the CDR3 is TGTGCCAGTAGTTCCCGGACTGGGTTGGGGACTGAAGCTTTCTTT.

This clone showed up just once. The rearrangement links TRBV6-1 to TRBJ2-3; 7 bases align to TRBD1. The CDR3 totals 16 residues. The germline V gene encodes CDR1 MNHNS and CDR2 SASEGT. V trimming: 2 bases; J trimming: 0 bases; junction bases outside the gene matches: 5. The CDR3 protein is CASSEYWDSSTDTQYF. In DNA form, the CDR3 reads TGTGCCAGCAGTGAATATTGGGACAGTAGCACAGATACGCAGTATTTT.

In regard to this clone: The junction shows a germline mismatch at one end, possibly a read error. The chain employs TRBV6-5 and TRBJ1-2; no reliable D call. This CDR3 comprises 14 residues. Germline loops: CDR1 MNHEY, CDR2 SVGAGI. In DNA form, the CDR3 reads TGTGCCAGCAGCGCGGGAGGCGCCAGCTATGTCTACACCTTC. Translation gives CASSAGGASYVYTF.

The V gene is TRBV29-1, the J gene TRBJ2-5; possibly TRBD2 for D (5 bases). The DNA end is more similar to TRBJ2-7, so the J call may be wrong. This CDR3 region has 14 residues. CDR1 and CDR2 (germline): SQVTM, ANQGSEA. DNA for the CDR3: TGCAGCGTTGCCCTCCCAGCGGCTTCTTACGAGCAGTACTTC. It is translated as CSVALPAASYEQYF.

This sequence joins TRBV11-2 and TRBJ2-3, with 7 bases fitting TRBD2. Germline V gene data show CDR1 as SGHAT and CDR2 as FQNNGV. The trim removed 1 base at V and 2 bases at J, leaving 9 bases unmatched. This CDR3 spans 17 amino acids. The CDR3 region is CASSLAVKGRVTDTQYF. CDR3 DNA: TGTGCCAGCAGCTTAGCTGTTAAAGGGAGGGTCACAGATACGCAGTATTTT. Looking up the rest from reference TRBV11-2 and TRBJ2-3 gives the full variable domain: EAGVAQSPRYKIIEKRQSVAFWCNPISGHATLYWYQQILGQGPKLLIQFQNNGVVDDSQLPKDRFSAERLKGVDSTLKIQPAKLEDSAVYLCASSLAVKGRVTDTQYFGPGTRLTVL.

The J gene is TRBJ2-1, the V gene TRBV4-2, with 9 bases lining up with TRBD1. Trimming removed 4 bases from V and 4 bases from J; junction bases left unmatched: 11. Germline V gives CDR1 LGHNA, CDR2 YNFKEQ. The CDR3 loop spans 17 amino acids. CDR3 residues: CASSRSDRGGFYNEQFF. The DNA of the CDR3 is TGTGCCAGCAGCCGATCGGACAGGGGCGGATTTTACAATGAGCAGTTCTTC.